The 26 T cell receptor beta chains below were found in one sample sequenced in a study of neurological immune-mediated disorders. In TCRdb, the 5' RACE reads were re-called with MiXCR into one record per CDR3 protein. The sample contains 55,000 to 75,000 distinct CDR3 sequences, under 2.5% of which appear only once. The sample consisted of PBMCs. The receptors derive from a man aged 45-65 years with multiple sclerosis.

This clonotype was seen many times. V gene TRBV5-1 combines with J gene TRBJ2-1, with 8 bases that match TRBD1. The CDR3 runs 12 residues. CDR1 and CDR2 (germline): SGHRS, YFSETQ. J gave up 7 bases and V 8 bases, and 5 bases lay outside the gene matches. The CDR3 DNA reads TGCGCCAGTGGACAGGGAGTGAATGAGCAGTTCTTC. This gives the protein CASGQGVNEQFF.

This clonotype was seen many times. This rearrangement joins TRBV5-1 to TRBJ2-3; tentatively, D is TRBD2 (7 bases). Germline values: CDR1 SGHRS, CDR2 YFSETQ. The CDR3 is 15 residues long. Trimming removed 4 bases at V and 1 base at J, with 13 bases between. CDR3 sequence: CASSGGASGTDTQYF. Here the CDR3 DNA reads TGCGCCAGCAGCGGGGGGGCTAGCGGCACAGATACGCAGTATTTT.

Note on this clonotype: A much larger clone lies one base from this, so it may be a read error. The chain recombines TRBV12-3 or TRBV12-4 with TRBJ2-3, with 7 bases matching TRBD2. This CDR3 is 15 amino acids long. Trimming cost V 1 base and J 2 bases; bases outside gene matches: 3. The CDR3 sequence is CASSLGGGHTDTQYF. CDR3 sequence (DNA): TGTGCCAGCAGTTTAGGGGGAGGGCACACAGATACGCAGTATTTT.

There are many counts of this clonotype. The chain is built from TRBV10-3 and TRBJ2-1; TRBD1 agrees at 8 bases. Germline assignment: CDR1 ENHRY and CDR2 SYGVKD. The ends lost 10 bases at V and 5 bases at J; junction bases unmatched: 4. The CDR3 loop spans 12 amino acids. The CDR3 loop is CATLDRDNEQFF. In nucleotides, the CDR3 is TGTGCCACCTTGGACAGGGACAATGAGCAGTTCTTC.

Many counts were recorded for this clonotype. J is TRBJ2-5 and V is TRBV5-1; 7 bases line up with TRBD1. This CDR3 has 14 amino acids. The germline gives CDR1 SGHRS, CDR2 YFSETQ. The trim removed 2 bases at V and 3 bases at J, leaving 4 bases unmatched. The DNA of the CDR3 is TGCGCCAGCAGCTTCGGGACAGACAAAGAGACCCAGTACTTC. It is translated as CASSFGTDKETQYF.

This chain's CDR3 is CASSPPTGIGYTF. DNA for the CDR3: TGTGCCAGCTCACCACCGACGGGGATTGGCTACACCTTC. J is TRBJ1-2 and V is TRBV18; D is undetermined. The germline V and J ends were trimmed by 0 bases and 7 bases, with 9 bases remaining between them. Germline CDR1 reads KGHSH; CDR2 reads LQKENI. This CDR3 region has 13 residues.

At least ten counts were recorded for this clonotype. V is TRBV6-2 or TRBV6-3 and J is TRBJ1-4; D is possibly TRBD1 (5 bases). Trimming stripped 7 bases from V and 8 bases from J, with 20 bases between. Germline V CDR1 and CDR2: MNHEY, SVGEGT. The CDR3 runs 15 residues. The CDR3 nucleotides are TGTGCCAGCAATCAGCCCGGGCAGGGCGAAGAAAAACTGTTTTTT. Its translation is CASNQPGQGEEKLFF.

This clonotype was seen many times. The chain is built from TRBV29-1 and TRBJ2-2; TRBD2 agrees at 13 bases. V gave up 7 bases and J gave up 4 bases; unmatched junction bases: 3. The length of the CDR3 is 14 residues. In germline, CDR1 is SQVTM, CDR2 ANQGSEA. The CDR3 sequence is CSGRTSGSTGELFF. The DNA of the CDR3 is TGCAGCGGACGGACTAGCGGGAGCACCGGGGAGCTGTTTTTT.

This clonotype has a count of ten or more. For the CDR3, the DNA is TGTGCCAGCAGCTTAATTGGGGCCACCGGGGAGCTGTTTTTT. This translates into CASSLIGATGELFF. The chain couples TRBV7-9 to TRBJ2-2, with D possibly matching TRBD1 (5 bases). Trimming removed 2 bases at V and 4 bases at J, with 8 bases between. Germline CDR1 is SEHNR and CDR2 is FQNEAQ (reference sequence). The CDR3 is 14 amino acids. Variable domain in full (rest from reference TRBV7-9 and TRBJ2-2): DTGVSQNPRHKITKRGQNVTFRCDPISEHNRLYWYRQTLGQGPEFLTYFQNEAQLEKSRLLSDRFSAERPKGSFSTLEIQRTEQGDSAMYLCASSLIGATGELFFGEGSRLTVL.

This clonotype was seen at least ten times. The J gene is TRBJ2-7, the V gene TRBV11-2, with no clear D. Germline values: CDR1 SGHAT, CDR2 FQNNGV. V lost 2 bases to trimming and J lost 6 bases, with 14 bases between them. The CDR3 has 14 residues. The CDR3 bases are TGTGCCAGCAGCTTAACGCCCTCGACGGTCGAGCAGTACTTC. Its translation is CASSLTPSTVEQYF.

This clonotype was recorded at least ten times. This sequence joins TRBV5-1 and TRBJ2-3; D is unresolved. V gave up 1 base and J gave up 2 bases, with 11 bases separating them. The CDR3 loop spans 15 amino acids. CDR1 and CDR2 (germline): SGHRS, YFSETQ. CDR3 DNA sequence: TGCGCCAGCAGCTTGTCAGATTTAGACACAGATACGCAGTATTTT. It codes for CASSLSDLDTDTQYF.

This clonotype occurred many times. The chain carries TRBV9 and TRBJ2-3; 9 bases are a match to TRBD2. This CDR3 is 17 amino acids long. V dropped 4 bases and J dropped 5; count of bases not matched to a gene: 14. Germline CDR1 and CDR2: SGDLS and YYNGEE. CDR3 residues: CASSPASGGGAIDTQYF. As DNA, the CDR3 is TGTGCCAGCAGCCCAGCCAGTGGCGGGGGGGCAATAGATACGCAGTATTTT.

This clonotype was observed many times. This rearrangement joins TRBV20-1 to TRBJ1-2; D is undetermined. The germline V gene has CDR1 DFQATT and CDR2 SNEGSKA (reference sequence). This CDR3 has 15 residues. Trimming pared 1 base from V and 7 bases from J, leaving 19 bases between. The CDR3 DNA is TGCAGTGCTAGAGTTACGGCCCAGGAAAGTGGTGGCTACACCTTC. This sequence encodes CSARVTAQESGGYTF.

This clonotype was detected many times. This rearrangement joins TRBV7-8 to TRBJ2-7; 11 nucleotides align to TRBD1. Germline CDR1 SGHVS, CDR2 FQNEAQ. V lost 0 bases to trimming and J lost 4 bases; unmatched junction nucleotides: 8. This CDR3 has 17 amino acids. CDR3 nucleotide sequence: TGTGCCAGCAGCTTAGCGCGGGGACAGGGGGACGGTTACGAGCAGTACTTC. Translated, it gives CASSLARGQGDGYEQYF.

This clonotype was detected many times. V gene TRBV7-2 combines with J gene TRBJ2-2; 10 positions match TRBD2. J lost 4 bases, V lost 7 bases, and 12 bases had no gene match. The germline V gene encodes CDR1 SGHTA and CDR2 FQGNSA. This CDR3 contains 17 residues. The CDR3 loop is CASNDLVIAGGTGELFF. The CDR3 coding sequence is TGTGCCAGCAATGACCTTGTAATAGCGGGGGGCACCGGGGAGCTGTTTTTT.

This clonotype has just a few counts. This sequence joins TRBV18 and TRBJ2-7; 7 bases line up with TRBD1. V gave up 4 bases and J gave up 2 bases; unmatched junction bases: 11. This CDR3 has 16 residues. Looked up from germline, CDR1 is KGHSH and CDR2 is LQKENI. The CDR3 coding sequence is TGTGCCAGCTCACTACAGCCCCACGACAGGGCCTACGAGCAGTACTTC. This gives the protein CASSLQPHDRAYEQYF.

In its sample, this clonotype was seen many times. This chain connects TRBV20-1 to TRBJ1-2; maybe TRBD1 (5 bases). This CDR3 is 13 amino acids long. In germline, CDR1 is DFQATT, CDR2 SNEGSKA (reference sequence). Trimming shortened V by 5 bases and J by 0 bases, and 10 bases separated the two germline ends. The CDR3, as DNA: TGCAGTGCTCCCGCAGGGCCTAACTATGGCTACACCTTC. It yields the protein CSAPAGPNYGYTF.

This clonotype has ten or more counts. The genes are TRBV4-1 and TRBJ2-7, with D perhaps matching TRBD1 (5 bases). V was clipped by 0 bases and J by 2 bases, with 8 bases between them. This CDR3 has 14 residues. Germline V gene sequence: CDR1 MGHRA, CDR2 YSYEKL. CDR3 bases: TGCGCCAGCAGCCAAGACCAGGGAACCTACGAGCAGTACTTC. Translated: CASSQDQGTYEQYF.

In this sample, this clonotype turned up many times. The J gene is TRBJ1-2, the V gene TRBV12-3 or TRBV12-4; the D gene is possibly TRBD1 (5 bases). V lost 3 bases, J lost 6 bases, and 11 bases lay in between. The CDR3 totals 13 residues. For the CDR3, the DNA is TGTGCCAGCAGTTTGGGGGTAGAGGATGGCTACACCTTC. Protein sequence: CASSLGVEDGYTF.

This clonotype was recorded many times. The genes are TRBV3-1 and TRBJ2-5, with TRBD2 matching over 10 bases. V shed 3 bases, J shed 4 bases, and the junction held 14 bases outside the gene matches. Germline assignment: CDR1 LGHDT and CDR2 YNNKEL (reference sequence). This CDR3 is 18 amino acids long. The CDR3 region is CASSHYGWSGGAGETQYF. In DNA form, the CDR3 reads TGTGCCAGCAGCCATTATGGTTGGAGCGGGGGGGCCGGAGAGACCCAGTACTTC.

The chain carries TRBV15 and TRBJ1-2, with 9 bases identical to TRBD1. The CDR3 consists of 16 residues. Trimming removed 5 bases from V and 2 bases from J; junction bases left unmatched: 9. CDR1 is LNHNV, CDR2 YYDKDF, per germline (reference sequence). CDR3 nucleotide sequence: TGTGCCACCAGCTCCAACCGGGACAGGGAAAACTATGGCTACACCTTC. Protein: CATSSNRDRENYGYTF. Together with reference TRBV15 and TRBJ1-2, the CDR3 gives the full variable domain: DAMVIQNPRYQVTQFGKPVTLSCSQTLNHNVMYWYQQKSSQAPKLLFHYYDKDFNNEADTPDNFQSRRPNTSFCFLDIRSPGLGDTAMYLCATSSNRDRENYGYTFGSGTRLTVV.

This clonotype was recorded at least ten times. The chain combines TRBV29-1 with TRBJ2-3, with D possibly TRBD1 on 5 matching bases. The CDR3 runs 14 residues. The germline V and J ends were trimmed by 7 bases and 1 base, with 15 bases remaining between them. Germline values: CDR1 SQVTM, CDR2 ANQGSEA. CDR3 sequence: CSGRRGIGTDTQYF. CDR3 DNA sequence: TGCAGCGGAAGAAGGGGCATCGGCACAGATACGCAGTATTTT.

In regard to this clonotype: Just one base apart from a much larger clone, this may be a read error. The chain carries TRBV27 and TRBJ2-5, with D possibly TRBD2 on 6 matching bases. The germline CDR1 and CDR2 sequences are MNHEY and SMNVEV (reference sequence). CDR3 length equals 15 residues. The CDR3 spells CASSLGTLPQGTQYF. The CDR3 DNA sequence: TGTGCCAGCAGCCTGGGGACTCTACCTCAAGGGACCCAGTACTTC.

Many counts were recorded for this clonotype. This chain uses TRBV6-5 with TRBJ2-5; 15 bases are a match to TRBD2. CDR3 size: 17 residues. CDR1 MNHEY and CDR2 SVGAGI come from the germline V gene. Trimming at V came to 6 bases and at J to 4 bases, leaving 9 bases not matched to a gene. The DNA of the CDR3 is TGTGCCAGCAGACCTGGACTAGCGGGGGGGAGGGCAGAGACCCAGTACTTC. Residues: CASRPGLAGGRAETQYF.

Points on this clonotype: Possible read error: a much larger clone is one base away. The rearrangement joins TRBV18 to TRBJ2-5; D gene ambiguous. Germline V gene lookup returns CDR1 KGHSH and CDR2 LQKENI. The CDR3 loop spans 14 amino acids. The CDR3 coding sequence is TGTGCCAGCTCACCACCGCCCCCCCAAGAGAACCAGTACTTC. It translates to CASSPPPPQENQYF.

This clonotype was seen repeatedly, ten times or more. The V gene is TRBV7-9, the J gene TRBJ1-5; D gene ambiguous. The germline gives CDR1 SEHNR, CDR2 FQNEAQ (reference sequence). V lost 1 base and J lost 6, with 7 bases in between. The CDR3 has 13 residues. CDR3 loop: CASSLEEVQPQHF. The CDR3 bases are TGTGCCAGCAGCTTAGAAGAGGTTCAGCCCCAGCATTTT.